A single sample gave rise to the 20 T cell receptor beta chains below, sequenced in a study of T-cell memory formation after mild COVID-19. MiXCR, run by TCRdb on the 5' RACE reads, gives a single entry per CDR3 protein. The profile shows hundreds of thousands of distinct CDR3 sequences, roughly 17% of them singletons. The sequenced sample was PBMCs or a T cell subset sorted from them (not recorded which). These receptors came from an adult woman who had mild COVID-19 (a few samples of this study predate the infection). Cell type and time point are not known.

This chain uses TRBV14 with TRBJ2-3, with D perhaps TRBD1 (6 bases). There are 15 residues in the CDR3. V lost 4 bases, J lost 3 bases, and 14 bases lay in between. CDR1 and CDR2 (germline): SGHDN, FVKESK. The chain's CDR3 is CASSLQGSWTDTQYF. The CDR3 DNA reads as TGTGCCAGCAGCCTACAGGGATCTTGGACAGATACGCAGTATTTT.

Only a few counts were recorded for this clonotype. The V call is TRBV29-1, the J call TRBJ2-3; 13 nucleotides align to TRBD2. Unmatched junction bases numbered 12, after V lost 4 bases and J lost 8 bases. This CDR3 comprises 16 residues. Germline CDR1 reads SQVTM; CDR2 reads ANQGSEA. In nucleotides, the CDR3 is TGCAGCGTTGCGGGGTTCGGACTAGCGGGAGTGAGTACGCAGTATTTT. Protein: CSVAGFGLAGVSTQYF.

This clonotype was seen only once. This CDR3 is CASGLVGELFF. CDR3 DNA sequence: TGTGCTAGTGGTTTGGTAGGGGAGCTGTTTTTT. V gene TRBV12-5 combines with J gene TRBJ2-2; D remains ambiguous. CDR1 LGHNT and CDR2 FRNRAP come from the germline V gene. The V gene lost 0 bases and the J gene lost 8 bases, with 1 base spanning the gap. The CDR3 is 11 amino acids.

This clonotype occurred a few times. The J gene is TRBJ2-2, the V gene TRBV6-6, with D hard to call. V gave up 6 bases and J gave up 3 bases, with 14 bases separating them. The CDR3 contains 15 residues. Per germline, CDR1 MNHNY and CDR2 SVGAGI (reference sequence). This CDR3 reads CASSPRRWDTGELFF. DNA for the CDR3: TGTGCCAGCAGCCCAAGGCGTTGGGACACCGGGGAGCTGTTTTTT.

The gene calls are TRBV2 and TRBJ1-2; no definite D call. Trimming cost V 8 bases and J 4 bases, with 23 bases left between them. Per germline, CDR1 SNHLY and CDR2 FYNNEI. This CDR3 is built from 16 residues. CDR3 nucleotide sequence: TGTGCCAGCTCGACGGCAGGCAACCCCCCACTCTATGGCTACACCTTC. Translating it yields CASSTAGNPPLYGYTF.

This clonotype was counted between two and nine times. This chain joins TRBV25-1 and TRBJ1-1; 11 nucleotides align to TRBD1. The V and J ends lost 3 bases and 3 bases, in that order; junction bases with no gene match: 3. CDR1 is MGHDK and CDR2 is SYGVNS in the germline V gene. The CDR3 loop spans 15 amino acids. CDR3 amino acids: CASSDPGQGDTEAFF. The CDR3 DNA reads TGTGCCAGCAGTGATCCGGGACAGGGGGACACTGAAGCTTTCTTT.

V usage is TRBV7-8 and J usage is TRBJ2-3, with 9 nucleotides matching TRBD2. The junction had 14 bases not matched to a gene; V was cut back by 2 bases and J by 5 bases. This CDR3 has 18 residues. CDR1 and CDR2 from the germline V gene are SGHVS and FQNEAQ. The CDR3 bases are TGTGCCAGCAGCTTATTCCCGACTAGCGGAGAAGGAGGAGATACGCAGTATTTT. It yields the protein CASSLFPTSGEGGDTQYF.

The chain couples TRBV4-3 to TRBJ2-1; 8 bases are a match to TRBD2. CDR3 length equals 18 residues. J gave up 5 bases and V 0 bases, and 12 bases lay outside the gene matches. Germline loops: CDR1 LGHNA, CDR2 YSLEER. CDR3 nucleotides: TGCGCCAGCAGCCAAGAATGGGCCCGGGCGGGAGGCCACAATGAGCAGTTCTTC. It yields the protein CASSQEWARAGGHNEQFF.

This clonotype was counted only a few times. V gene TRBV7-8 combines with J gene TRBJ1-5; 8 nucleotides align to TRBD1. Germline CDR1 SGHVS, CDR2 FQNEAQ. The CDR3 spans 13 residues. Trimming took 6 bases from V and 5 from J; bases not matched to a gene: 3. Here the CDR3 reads CASSTGGHQPQHF. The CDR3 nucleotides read TGTGCCAGCAGTACAGGGGGGCATCAGCCCCAGCATTTT.

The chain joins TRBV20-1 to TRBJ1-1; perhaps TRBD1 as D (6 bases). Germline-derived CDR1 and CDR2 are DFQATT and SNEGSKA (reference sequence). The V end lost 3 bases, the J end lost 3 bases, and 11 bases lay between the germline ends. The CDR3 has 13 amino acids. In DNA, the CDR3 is TGCAGTGCTAGGGCGGAGGGGGACACTGAAGCTTTCTTT. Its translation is CSARAEGDTEAFF.

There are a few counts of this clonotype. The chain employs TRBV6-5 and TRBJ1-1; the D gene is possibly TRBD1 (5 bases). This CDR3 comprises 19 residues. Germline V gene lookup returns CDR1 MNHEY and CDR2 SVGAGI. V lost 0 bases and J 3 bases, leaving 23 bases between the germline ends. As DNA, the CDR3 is TGTGCCAGCAGTTACTCGGCGCGGGTGCTGGGGGTATCGGACACTGAAGCTTTCTTT. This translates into CASSYSARVLGVSDTEAFF.

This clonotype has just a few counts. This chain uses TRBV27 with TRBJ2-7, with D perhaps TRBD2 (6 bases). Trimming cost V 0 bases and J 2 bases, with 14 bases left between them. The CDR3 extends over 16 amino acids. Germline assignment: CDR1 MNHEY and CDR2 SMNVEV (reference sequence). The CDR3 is CASSLSRRGVTYEQYF. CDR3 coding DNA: TGTGCCAGCAGTTTATCCCGGCGGGGAGTGACCTACGAGCAGTACTTC.

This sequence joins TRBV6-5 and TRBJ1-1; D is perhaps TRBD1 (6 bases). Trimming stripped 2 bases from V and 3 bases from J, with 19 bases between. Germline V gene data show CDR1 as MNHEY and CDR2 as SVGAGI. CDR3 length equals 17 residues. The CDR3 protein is CASSYRGRGRIDTEAFF. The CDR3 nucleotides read TGTGCCAGCAGTTACAGGGGGAGGGGTCGAATCGACACTGAAGCTTTCTTT.

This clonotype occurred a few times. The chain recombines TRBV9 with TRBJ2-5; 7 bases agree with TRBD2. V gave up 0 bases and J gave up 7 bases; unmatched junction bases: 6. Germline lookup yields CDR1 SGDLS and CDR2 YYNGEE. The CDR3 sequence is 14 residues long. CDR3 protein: CASSVGLAEGTQYF. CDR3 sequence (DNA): TGTGCCAGCAGCGTAGGTCTAGCGGAAGGGACCCAGTACTTC.

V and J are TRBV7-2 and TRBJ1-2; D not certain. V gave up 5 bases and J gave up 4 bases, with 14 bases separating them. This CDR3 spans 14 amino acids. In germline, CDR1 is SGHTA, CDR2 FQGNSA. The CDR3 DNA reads TGTGCCAGCAGCGCTACCGGGCCGTCCTATGGCTACACCTTC. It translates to CASSATGPSYGYTF.

This CDR3 reads CASSFHRQGTEAFF. The CDR3 DNA sequence: TGTGCCAGCTCCTTCCACAGGCAGGGCACTGAAGCTTTCTTT. The chain combines TRBV7-2 with TRBJ1-1; possible D gene TRBD1, 5 bases. V lost 8 bases and J 4 bases, leaving 17 bases between the germline ends. The CDR3 runs to 14 residues. CDR1 and CDR2 (germline): SGHTA, FQGNSA. Full variable domain (outside the CDR3, taken from reference TRBV7-2 and TRBJ1-1): GAGVSQSPSNKVTEKGKDVELRCDPISGHTALYWYRQSLGQGLEFLIYFQGNSAPDKSGLPSDRFSAERTGGSVSTLTIQRTQQEDSAVYLCASSFHRQGTEAFFGQGTRLTVV.

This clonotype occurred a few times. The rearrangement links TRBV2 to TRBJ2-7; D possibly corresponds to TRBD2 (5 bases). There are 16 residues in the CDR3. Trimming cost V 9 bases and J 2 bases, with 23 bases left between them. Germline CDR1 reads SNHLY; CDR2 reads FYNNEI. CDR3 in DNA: TGTGCCAGTAGCGAAGGCCTTCAGGCTCCCACCTACGAGCAGTACTTC. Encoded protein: CASSEGLQAPTYEQYF.

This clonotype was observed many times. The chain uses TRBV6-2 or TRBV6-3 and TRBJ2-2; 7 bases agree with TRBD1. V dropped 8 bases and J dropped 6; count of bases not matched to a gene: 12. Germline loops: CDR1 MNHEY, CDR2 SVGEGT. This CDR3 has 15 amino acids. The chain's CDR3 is CASVPGTVEAGELFF. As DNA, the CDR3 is TGTGCCAGCGTCCCCGGGACAGTCGAAGCCGGGGAGCTGTTTTTT.

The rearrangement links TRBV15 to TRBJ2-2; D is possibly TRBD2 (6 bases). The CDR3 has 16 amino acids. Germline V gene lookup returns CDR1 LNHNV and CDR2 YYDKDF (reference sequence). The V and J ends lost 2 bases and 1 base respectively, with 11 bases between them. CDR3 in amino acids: CATSRPTGGNTGELFF. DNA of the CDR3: TGTGCCACCAGCAGACCCACCGGGGGGAACACCGGGGAGCTGTTTTTT.

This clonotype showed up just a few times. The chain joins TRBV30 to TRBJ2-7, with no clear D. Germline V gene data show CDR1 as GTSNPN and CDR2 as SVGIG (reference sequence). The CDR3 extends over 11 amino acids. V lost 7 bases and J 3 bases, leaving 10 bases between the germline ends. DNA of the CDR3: TGTGCCTCCGGAGAAGACTACGAGCAGTACTTC. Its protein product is CASGEDYEQYF.